This T cell receptor beta chain appears in the sequencing data of a study of cytomegalovirus exposure and HLA in healthy donors. This clone showed up just once. The antigen is undetermined. Both 60 Vbeta primers and 13 Jbeta primers went into the PCR. The data were produced by immunoSEQ multiplex PCR, yet TCRdb's version contains in-frame clones alone and is incomplete. The repertoire holds 200,000 to 250,000 clones, roughly 81% seen once, with roughly 0.24% in the top ten. Germline V gene lookup returns CDR1 ENHRY and CDR2 SYGVKD. The CDR3 runs 19 residues. The V and J ends lost 0 bases and 3 bases, in that order; junction bases with no gene match: 13. General observations from the study: In a later analysis, compared with equally common non-associated chains, HLA-associated beta chains were more expanded.

The chain links TRBV10-3 to TRBJ2-7; 11 bases map to TRBD1. The TCR sequence derives from a girl aged 2 to 9 in good health and CMV-seronegative. What was sequenced was PBMCs. The DNA of the CDR3 is TGTGCCATCAGTGAGTCAAGAGCCTGGGACAGGGGGGAATTCTACGAGCAGTACTTC. Its protein is CAISESRAWDRGEFYEQYF.